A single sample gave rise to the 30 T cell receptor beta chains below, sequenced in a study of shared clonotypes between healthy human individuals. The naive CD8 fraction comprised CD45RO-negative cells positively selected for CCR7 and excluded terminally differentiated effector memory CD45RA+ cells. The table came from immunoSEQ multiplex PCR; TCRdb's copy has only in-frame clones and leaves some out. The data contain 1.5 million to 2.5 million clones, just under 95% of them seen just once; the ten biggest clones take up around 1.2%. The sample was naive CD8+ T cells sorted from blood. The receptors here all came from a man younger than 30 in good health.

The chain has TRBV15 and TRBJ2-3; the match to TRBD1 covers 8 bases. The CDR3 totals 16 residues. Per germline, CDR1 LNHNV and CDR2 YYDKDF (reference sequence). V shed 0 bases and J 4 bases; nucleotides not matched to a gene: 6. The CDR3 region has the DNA TGTGCCACCAGCAGAGATTTGGAACAGGGGGCAGATACGCAGTATTTT. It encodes CATSRDLEQGADTQYF.

This CDR3 reads CASSPDTTGRETQYF. The CDR3 bases are TGTGCCAGCTCACCAGATACGACAGGCCGGGAGACCCAGTACTTC. This chain connects TRBV18 to TRBJ2-5; tentative D call: TRBD1 (6 bases). V shed 2 bases and J shed 5 bases, with 15 bases lying between them. The CDR3 length is 15 residues. Germline assignment: CDR1 KGHSH and CDR2 LQKENI.

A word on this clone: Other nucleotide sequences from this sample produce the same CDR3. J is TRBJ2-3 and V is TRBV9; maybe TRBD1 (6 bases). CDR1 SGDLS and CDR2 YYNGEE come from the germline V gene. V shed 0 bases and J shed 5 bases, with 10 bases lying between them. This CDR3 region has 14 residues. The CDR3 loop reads CASSVAGGEDTQYF. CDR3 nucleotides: TGTGCCAGCAGCGTAGCTGGGGGCGAAGATACGCAGTATTTT.

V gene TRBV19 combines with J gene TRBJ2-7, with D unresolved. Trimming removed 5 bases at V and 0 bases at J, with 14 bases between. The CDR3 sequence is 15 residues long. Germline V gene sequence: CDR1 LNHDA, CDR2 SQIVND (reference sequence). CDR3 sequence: CASSGPGRSSYEQYF. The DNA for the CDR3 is TGTGCCAGTAGTGGACCCGGACGGAGCTCCTACGAGCAGTACTTC. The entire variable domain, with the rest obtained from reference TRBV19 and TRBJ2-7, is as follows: DGGITQSPKYLFRKEGQNVTLSCEQNLNHDAMYWYRQDPGQGLRLIYYSQIVNDFQKGDIAEGYSVSREKKESFPLTVTSAQKNPTAFYLCASSGPGRSSYEQYFGPGTRLTVT.

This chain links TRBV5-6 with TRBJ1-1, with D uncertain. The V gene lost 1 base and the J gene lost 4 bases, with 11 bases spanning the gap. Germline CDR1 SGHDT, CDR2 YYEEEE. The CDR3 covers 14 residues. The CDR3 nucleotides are TGTGCCAGCAGCTTGTGGAACCGAGGCACTGAAGCTTTCTTT. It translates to CASSLWNRGTEAFF.

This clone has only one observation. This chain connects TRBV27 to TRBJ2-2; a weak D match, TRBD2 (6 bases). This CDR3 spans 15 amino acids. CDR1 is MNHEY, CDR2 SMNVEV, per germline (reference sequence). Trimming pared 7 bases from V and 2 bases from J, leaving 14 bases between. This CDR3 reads CASTTGTYNTGELFF. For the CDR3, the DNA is TGTGCCAGCACTACCGGGACTTATAACACCGGGGAGCTGTTTTTT.

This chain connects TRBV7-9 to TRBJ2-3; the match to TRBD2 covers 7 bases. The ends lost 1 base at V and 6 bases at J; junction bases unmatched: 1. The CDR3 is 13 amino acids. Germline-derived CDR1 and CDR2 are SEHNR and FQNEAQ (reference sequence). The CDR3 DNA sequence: TGTGCCAGCAGCTTAGACGGGGGGGATACGCAGTATTTT. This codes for CASSLDGGDTQYF.

CDR3 sequence reads: CASSQVQDSSGGYNEQFF. CDR3 bases: TGCGCCAGCAGCCAAGTCCAAGATTCTAGCGGGGGGTACAATGAGCAGTTCTTC. J is TRBJ2-1 and V is TRBV4-1, with 11 bases lining up with TRBD2. CDR3 length: 18 residues. The V and J ends lost 1 base and 4 bases, in that order; junction bases with no gene match: 9. Germline assignment: CDR1 MGHRA and CDR2 YSYEKL.

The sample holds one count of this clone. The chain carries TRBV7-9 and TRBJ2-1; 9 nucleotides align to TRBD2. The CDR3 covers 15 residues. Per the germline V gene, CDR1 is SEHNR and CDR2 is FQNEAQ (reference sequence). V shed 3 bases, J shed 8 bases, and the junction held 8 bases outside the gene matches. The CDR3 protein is CASSFLAGGPDEQFF. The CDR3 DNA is TGTGCCAGCAGCTTTCTGGCGGGGGGGCCTGATGAGCAGTTCTTC.

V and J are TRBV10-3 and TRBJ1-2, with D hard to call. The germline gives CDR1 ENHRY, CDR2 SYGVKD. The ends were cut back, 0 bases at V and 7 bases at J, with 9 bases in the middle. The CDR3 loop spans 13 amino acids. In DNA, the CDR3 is TGTGCCATCAGTGAGTCGGTGAGGGCTGGCTACACCTTC. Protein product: CAISESVRAGYTF.

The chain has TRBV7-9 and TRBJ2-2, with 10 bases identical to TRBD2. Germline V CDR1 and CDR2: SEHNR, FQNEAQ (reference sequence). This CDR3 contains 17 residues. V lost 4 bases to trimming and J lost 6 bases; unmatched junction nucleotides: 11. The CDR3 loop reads CASSSQSGRAVAGELFF. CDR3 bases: TGTGCCAGCAGCTCACAGAGCGGGAGGGCTGTCGCCGGGGAGCTGTTTTTT.

The CDR3 sequence: CSVAPAGPSYEQYF. CDR3 coding DNA: TGCAGCGTTGCCCCCGCGGGACCCTCCTACGAGCAGTACTTC. This sequence joins TRBV29-1 and TRBJ2-7; the D gene is possibly TRBD2 (6 bases). V dropped 4 bases and J dropped 0 bases, with 13 bases sitting between them. The CDR3 is 14 residues long. Germline V gene data show CDR1 as SQVTM and CDR2 as ANQGSEA.

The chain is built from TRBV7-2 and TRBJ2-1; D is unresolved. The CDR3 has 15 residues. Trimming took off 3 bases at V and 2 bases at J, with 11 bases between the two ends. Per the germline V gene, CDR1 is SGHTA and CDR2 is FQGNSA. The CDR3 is CASSFGGTAYNEQFF. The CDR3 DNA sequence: TGTGCCAGCAGCTTTGGCGGAACGGCCTACAATGAGCAGTTCTTC.

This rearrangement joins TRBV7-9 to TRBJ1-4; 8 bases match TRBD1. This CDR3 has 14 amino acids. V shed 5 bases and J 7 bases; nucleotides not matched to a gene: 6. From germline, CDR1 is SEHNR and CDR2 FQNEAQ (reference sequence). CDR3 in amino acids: CASSQDRDGEKLFF. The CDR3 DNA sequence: TGTGCCAGCAGCCAGGACAGGGATGGTGAAAAACTGTTTTTT.

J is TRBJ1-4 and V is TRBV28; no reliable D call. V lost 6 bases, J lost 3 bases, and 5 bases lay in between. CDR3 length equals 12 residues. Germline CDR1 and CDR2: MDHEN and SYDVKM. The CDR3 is CASSPPNEKLFF. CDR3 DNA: TGTGCCAGCAGCCCCCCTAATGAAAAACTGTTTTTT.

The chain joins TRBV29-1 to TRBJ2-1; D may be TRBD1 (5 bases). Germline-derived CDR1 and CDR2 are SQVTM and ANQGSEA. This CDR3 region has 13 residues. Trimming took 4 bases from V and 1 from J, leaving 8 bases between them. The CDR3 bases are TGCAGCGTTGTAAGGGGATCCTACAATGAGCAGTTCTTC. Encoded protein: CSVVRGSYNEQFF.

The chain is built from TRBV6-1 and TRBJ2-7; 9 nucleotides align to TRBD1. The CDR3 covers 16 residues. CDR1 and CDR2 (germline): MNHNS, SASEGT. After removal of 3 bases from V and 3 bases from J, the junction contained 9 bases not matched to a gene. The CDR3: CASSEVGTGYLYEQYF. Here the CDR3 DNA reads TGTGCCAGCAGTGAGGTAGGGACAGGGTACCTCTACGAGCAGTACTTC.

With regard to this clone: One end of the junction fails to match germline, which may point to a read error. The CDR3 region is CASSSFIGGLFF. The CDR3 DNA reads TGTGCCAGCAGTTCTTTCATCGGGGGGTTATTCTTC. The V gene is TRBV28, the J gene TRBJ2-7, with TRBD2 matching over 7 bases. The CDR3 consists of 12 residues. CDR1 MDHEN and CDR2 SYDVKM come from the germline V gene.

This CDR3 reads CASSLGGQGRITDTQYF. In DNA, the CDR3 is TGTGCCAGCAGCTTAGGGGGGCAGGGTAGAATCACAGATACGCAGTATTTT. The rearrangement uses TRBV13 and TRBJ2-3, with D possibly matching TRBD1 (5 bases). In germline, CDR1 is PRHDT, CDR2 FYEKMQ (reference sequence). V dropped 0 bases and J dropped 2 bases, with 15 bases sitting between them. This CDR3 comprises 17 residues. The full variable domain, its missing parts supplied by reference TRBV13 and TRBJ2-3, is AAGVIQSPRHLIKEKRETATLKCYPIPRHDTVYWYQQGPGQDPQFLISFYEKMQSDKGSIPDRFSAQQFSDYHSELNMSSLELGDSALYFCASSLGGQGRITDTQYFGPGTRLTVL.

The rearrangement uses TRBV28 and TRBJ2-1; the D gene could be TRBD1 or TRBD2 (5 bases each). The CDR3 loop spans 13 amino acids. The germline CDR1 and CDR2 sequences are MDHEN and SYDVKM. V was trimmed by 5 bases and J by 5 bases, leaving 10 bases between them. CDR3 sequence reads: CASSPGTDNEQFF. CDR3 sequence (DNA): TGTGCCAGCAGTCCCGGGACGGACAATGAGCAGTTCTTC.

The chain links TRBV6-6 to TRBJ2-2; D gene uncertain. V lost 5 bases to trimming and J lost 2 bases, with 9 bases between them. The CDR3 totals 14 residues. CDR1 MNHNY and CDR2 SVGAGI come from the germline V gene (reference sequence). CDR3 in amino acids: CASSGYINTGELFF. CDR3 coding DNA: TGTGCCAGCAGTGGGTACATTAACACCGGGGAGCTGTTTTTT.

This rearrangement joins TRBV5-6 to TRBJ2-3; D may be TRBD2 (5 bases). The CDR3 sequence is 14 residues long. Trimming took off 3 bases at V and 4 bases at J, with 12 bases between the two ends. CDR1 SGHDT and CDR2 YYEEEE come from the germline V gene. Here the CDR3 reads CASSSWTGSDTQYF. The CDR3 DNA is TGTGCCAGCAGCTCATGGACTGGCTCAGATACGCAGTATTTT.

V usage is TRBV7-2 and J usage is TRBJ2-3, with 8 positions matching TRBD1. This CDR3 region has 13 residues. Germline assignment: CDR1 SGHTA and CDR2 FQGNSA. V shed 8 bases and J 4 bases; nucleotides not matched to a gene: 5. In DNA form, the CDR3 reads TGTGCCAGCTCTCAGGGGGCCCCAGATACGCAGTATTTT. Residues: CASSQGAPDTQYF.

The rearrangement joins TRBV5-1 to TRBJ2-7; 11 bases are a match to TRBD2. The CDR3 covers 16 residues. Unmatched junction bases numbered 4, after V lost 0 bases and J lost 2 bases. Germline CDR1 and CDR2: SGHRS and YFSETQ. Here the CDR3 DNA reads TGCGCCAGCAGCTTGGAACTAGCGGGGGTTACCTACGAGCAGTACTTC. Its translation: CASSLELAGVTYEQYF.

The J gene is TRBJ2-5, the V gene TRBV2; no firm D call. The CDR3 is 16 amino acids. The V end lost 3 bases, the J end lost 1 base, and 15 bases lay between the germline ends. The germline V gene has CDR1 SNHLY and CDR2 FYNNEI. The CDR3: CASSEVSGPSQETQYF. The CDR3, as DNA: TGTGCCAGCAGTGAGGTGTCAGGCCCGTCCCAAGAGACCCAGTACTTC.

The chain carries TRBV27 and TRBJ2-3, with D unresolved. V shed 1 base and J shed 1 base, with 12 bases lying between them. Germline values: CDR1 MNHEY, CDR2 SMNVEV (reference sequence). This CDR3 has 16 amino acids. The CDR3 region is CASSLYAESRTDTQYF. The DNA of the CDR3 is TGTGCCAGCAGTTTATATGCGGAGTCCCGCACAGATACGCAGTATTTT.

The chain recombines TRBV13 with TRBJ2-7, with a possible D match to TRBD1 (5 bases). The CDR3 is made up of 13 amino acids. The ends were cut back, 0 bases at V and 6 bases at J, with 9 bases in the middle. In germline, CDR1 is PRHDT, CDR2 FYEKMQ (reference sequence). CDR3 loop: CASSLGPQGEQYF. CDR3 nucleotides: TGTGCCAGCAGCTTAGGGCCCCAGGGCGAGCAGTACTTC.

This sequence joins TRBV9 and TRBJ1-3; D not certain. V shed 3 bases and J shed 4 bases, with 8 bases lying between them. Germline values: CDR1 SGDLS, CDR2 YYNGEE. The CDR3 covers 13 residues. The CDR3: CASSDRSGNTIYF. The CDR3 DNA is TGTGCCAGCAGCGATCGGTCCGGAAACACCATATATTTT.

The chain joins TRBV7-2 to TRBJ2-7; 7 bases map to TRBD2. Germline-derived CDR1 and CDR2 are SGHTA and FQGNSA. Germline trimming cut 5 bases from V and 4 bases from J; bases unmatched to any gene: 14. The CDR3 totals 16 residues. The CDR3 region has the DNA TGTGCCAGCAGCGACCCTCTCGCGGGAGTAGGATACGAGCAGTACTTC. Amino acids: CASSDPLAGVGYEQYF.

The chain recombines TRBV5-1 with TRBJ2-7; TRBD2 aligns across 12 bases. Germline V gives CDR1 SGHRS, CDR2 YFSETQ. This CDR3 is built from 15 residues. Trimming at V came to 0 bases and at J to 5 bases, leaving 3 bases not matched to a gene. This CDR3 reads CASSLALAGGDEQYF. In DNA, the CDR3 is TGCGCCAGCAGCTTGGCACTAGCGGGAGGAGACGAGCAGTACTTC.